Below, 27 T cell receptor beta chains from the same sample are listed, as sequenced in a study of OX40 agonist ivuxolimab in advanced cancers. Only in-frame clones appear in the TCRdb table, and some are missing; sequencing was by immunoSEQ multiplex PCR. The sample has some 15,000 clones, 70% to 90% seen once. Material: CD4+ or CD8+ T cells sorted from blood, obtained in a trial of the OX40 agonist ivuxolimab. The source of these receptors is an adult with an advanced solid tumor such as melanoma, head and neck, liver or kidney cancer.

The rearrangement links TRBV11-2 to TRBJ1-6; tentatively, D is TRBD1 (5 bases). V shed 2 bases and J shed 6 bases, with 17 bases lying between them. The CDR3 runs to 17 residues. CDR1 and CDR2 (germline): SGHAT, FQNNGV. CDR3: CASSLFGQGRLNSPLHF. The CDR3 bases are TGTGCCAGCAGCTTATTTGGGCAGGGAAGACTTAATTCACCCCTCCACTTT.

CDR3 protein: CASSLTTGGASETQYF. CDR3 nucleotide sequence: TGTGCCAGCAGCTTAACGACAGGGGGCGCTTCAGAGACCCAGTACTTC. The J gene is TRBJ2-5, the V gene TRBV7-8; 10 bases line up with TRBD1. The junction had 7 bases not matched to a gene; V was cut back by 2 bases and J by 4 bases. In germline, CDR1 is SGHVS, CDR2 FQNEAQ. The CDR3 length is 16 residues.

The chain links TRBV10-2 to TRBJ2-7; TRBD1 or TRBD2 may be the D gene (6 bases each). The V end was cut by 0 bases, the J end by 6 bases, with 24 bases between. The germline V gene encodes CDR1 WSHSY and CDR2 SAAADI. The CDR3 covers 18 residues. CDR3 loop: CASSESFRYWGEGGEQYF. The CDR3 nucleotides are TGCGCCAGCAGTGAGTCGTTTCGATACTGGGGCGAGGGGGGCGAGCAGTACTTC.

This chain joins TRBV11-2 and TRBJ1-1; D unresolved. Germline CDR1 SGHAT, CDR2 FQNNGV. V lost 5 bases and J lost 4, with 8 bases in between. The CDR3 has 12 amino acids. Here the CDR3 reads CASSPSGTEAFF. The CDR3 nucleotides read TGTGCCAGCAGCCCTTCGGGCACTGAAGCTTTCTTT.

This clone was detected only once. The genes are TRBV27 and TRBJ2-1; possibly TRBD2 for D (6 bases). The germline V gene has CDR1 MNHEY and CDR2 SMNVEV (reference sequence). The V end lost 3 bases, the J end lost 6 bases, and 12 bases lay between the germline ends. This CDR3 is 14 amino acids long. DNA of the CDR3: TGTGCCAGCAGTTTCGGGGGTTCGGCCAATGAGCAGTTCTTC. It is translated as CASSFGGSANEQFF.

The chain joins TRBV4-1 to TRBJ2-7; TRBD1 aligns across 7 bases. The J segment lost 2 bases and the V segment lost 3 bases, leaving 1 base of the junction unmatched. The CDR3 is 13 amino acids. The V gene's germline CDR1 is MGHRA and CDR2 YSYEKL. CDR3 DNA sequence: TGCGCCAGCAGCCAGGGACAGACCTACGAGCAGTACTTC. Translation gives CASSQGQTYEQYF.

V gene TRBV7-9 combines with J gene TRBJ1-1; unclear D gene. The CDR3 is 12 amino acids. CDR1 SEHNR and CDR2 FQNEAQ come from the germline V gene (reference sequence). With 0 bases removed from V and 8 bases from J, the gap between germline ends came to 7 bases. The CDR3 sequence is CASSLAWEEAFF. CDR3 bases: TGTGCCAGCAGCTTAGCGTGGGAAGAAGCTTTCTTT.

This chain connects TRBV2 to TRBJ2-5; D is unresolved. Germline V gene lookup returns CDR1 SNHLY and CDR2 FYNNEI. Trimming pared 2 bases from V and 3 bases from J, leaving 10 bases between. There are 14 residues in the CDR3. In DNA, the CDR3 is TGTGCCAGCAGTGAATGGCACGGTAAAGAGACCCAGTACTTC. This sequence encodes CASSEWHGKETQYF.

The chain carries TRBV19 and TRBJ1-2; D gene unclear. This CDR3 spans 13 amino acids. Trimming shortened V by 7 bases and J by 2 bases, and 11 bases separated the two germline ends. Looked up from germline, CDR1 is LNHDA and CDR2 is SQIVND (reference sequence). CDR3 in DNA: TGTGCCAGTATTCCTCGGGCCAACTATGGCTACACCTTC. Its protein product is CASIPRANYGYTF.

This clone was detected only a few times. V and J are TRBV6-1 and TRBJ2-3; 9 positions agree with TRBD1. CDR1 is MNHNS, CDR2 SASEGT, per germline. After removal of 6 bases from V and 3 bases from J, the junction contained 4 bases not matched to a gene. The CDR3 sequence is 14 residues long. In DNA, the CDR3 is TGTGCCAGCAGCCGGGACAGGGAAACAGATACGCAGTATTTT. Residues: CASSRDRETDTQYF.

This clone was seen a single time. The rearrangement joins TRBV9 to TRBJ1-1, with D unresolved. Germline V gives CDR1 SGDLS, CDR2 YYNGEE. The V end lost 4 bases, the J end lost 4 bases, and 14 bases lay between the germline ends. This CDR3 comprises 14 residues. The CDR3 spells CASSPSDRFTEAFF. The CDR3 coding sequence is TGTGCCAGCAGCCCGAGCGACCGATTCACTGAAGCTTTCTTT.

Comments on this clone: Sequence at one end of the junction differs from germline and may be a read error. This CDR3 is also generated by other DNA sequences in the sample. The chain carries TRBV5-1 and TRBJ2-2; tentatively, D is TRBD1 or TRBD2 (5 bases each). The CDR3 has 15 amino acids. Germline loops: CDR1 SGHRS, CDR2 YFSETQ. CDR3 in DNA: TGCGCCAGCACTGGGGACGGACCGAACACCGGGGAGCTGTTTTTC. Its protein is CASTGDGPNTGELFF.

The V gene is TRBV6-6, the J gene TRBJ2-7; D is unclear. Between the trimmed V and J ends, which lost 6 bases and 3 bases, there was a span of 3 bases. The CDR3 covers 10 residues. Germline loops: CDR1 MNHNY, CDR2 SVGAGI (reference sequence). CDR3 nucleotide sequence: TGTGCCAGCAGAGACTACGAGCAGTACTTC. It yields the protein CASRDYEQYF.

V usage is TRBV7-9 and J usage is TRBJ2-7; weak D call: TRBD2 (6 bases). Germline CDR1 and CDR2: SEHNR and FQNEAQ (reference sequence). V was pared by 2 bases and J by 3 bases, with 11 bases between. The CDR3 is 14 residues long. CDR3 sequence reads: CASSLTGRNYEQYF. As DNA, the CDR3 is TGTGCCAGCAGCTTAACCGGGAGAAACTACGAGCAGTACTTC.

This chain uses TRBV4-2 with TRBJ2-5; possibly TRBD1 or TRBD2 for D (6 bases each). CDR1 LGHNA and CDR2 YNFKEQ come from the germline V gene. Trimming took 4 bases from V and 10 from J, leaving 13 bases between them. The CDR3 runs to 12 residues. CDR3 sequence (DNA): TGTGCCAGCAGCCCCGGAGGGGGTGACCAGTACTTC. Its protein is CASSPGGGDQYF.

Only one count was recorded for this clone. The V and J genes are TRBV4-1 and TRBJ2-3; 13 bases are a match to TRBD2. This CDR3 has 17 amino acids. The germline gives CDR1 MGHRA, CDR2 YSYEKL. The V and J ends lost 1 base and 2 bases, in that order; junction bases with no gene match: 3. CDR3 sequence reads: CASSQVGTSGTTDTQYF. CDR3 sequence (DNA): TGCGCCAGCAGCCAAGTAGGGACTAGCGGGACCACAGATACGCAGTATTTT.

The V gene is TRBV27, the J gene TRBJ2-7, with a possible D match to TRBD2 (6 bases). V lost 4 bases and J 3 bases, leaving 10 bases between the germline ends. CDR3 size: 13 residues. CDR1 and CDR2 (germline): MNHEY, SMNVEV (reference sequence). In nucleotides, the CDR3 is TGTGCCAGCAGTTGGGGCGGGGACTACGAGCAGTACTTC. Translated, it gives CASSWGGDYEQYF.

The chain uses TRBV7-9 and TRBJ1-4; a possible D gene is TRBD1 (6 bases). With 0 bases removed from V and 4 bases from J, the gap between germline ends came to 9 bases. Germline CDR1 reads SEHNR; CDR2 reads FQNEAQ (reference sequence). CDR3 length: 15 amino acids. CDR3 sequence: CASSLADRHNEKLFF. The CDR3 region has the DNA TGTGCCAGCAGCTTAGCAGACAGGCATAATGAAAAACTGTTTTTT.

There are a few counts of this clone. V and J are TRBV28 and TRBJ2-1; 8 bases fit TRBD2. The CDR3 runs 18 residues. CDR1 and CDR2 (germline): MDHEN, SYDVKM. V gave up 5 bases and J gave up 6 bases; unmatched junction bases: 18. The CDR3, as DNA: TGTGCCAGCAGTACCCCACCTGCCGGGAGGGCCGGGGGCAATGAGCAGTTCTTC. Its translation is CASSTPPAGRAGGNEQFF.

The V call is TRBV7-9, the J call TRBJ2-1, with 12 bases fitting TRBD2. CDR1 is SEHNR and CDR2 is FQNEAQ in the germline V gene (reference sequence). The J segment lost 3 bases and the V segment lost 4 bases, leaving 1 base of the junction unmatched. The CDR3 is made up of 15 amino acids. In DNA form, the CDR3 reads TGTGCCAGCAGCTCGACTAGCGGGAGCTACAATGAGCAGTTCTTC. Its translation: CASSSTSGSYNEQFF.

The chain recombines TRBV6-5 with TRBJ2-3; D not resolved. Trimming shortened V by 2 bases and J by 4 bases, and 7 bases separated the two germline ends. The CDR3 consists of 13 residues. CDR1 is MNHEY and CDR2 is SVGAGI in the germline V gene. DNA for the CDR3: TGTGCCAGCAGTTACGGTGCCCCAGATACGCAGTATTTT. Translation: CASSYGAPDTQYF.

This clone was seen ten or more times. This chain joins TRBV11-3 and TRBJ2-3; TRBD2 agrees at 12 bases. The trim removed 5 bases at V and 1 base at J, leaving 7 bases unmatched. This CDR3 is 17 amino acids long. Germline-derived CDR1 and CDR2 are SGHNT and YENEEA. CDR3 bases: TGTGCCAGCAGCCCCGGACTAGCGGGATCGGGCACAGATACGCAGTATTTT. It encodes CASSPGLAGSGTDTQYF.

V is TRBV7-9 and J is TRBJ2-5; 7 nucleotides align to TRBD2. With the DNA end fitting TRBJ2-7 better, the J assignment may be wrong. The CDR3 is 13 amino acids. CDR1 is SEHNR, CDR2 FQNEAQ, per germline (reference sequence). The CDR3 DNA is TGTGCCAGCAGCTGGGGCGGGAGAAACGAGCAGTACTTC. The encoded protein is CASSWGGRNEQYF.

The chain has TRBV4-3 and TRBJ2-2, with 8 positions matching TRBD1. Germline CDR1 is LGHNA and CDR2 is YSLEER. The CDR3 is 16 residues long. Trimming at V came to 0 bases and at J to 4 bases, leaving 4 bases not matched to a gene. As DNA, the CDR3 is TGCGCCAGCAGCCAAGATGACAGGGGAGGCACCGGGGAGCTGTTTTTT. The encoded protein is CASSQDDRGGTGELFF.

The chain carries TRBV7-6 and TRBJ2-7; TRBD2 is a possible D gene (5 bases). The CDR3 is 16 amino acids. V was shortened by 0 bases and J by 0 bases, with 12 bases between the two germline ends. The germline V gene encodes CDR1 SGHVS and CDR2 FNYEAQ. The CDR3 here is CASSLAGDLSSYEQYF. CDR3 DNA sequence: TGTGCCAGCAGCTTAGCGGGAGACCTGAGCTCCTACGAGCAGTACTTC.

The chain recombines TRBV4-3 with TRBJ2-1; 7 bases line up with TRBD2. Per germline, CDR1 LGHNA and CDR2 YSLEER. V lost 0 bases, J lost 7 bases, and 6 bases stayed unmatched. This CDR3 contains 15 residues. CDR3 in DNA: TGCGCCAGCAGCCAAGAAGGGGAGGGCCGAAATGAGCAGTTCTTC. Residues: CASSQEGEGRNEQFF.

The V call is TRBV15, the J call TRBJ2-7; unclear D gene. This CDR3 spans 16 amino acids. The V end lost 0 bases, the J end lost 4 bases, and 16 bases lay between the germline ends. CDR1 and CDR2 from the germline V gene are LNHNV and YYDKDF (reference sequence). In nucleotides, the CDR3 is TGTGCCACCAGCAGAGATCTCTCTGGCACAGCTTACGAGCAGTACTTC. As protein: CATSRDLSGTAYEQYF.